This is a list of T cell receptor beta chains from one sample in a study of blood T cell repertoires in COVID-19. Sequenced by immunoSEQ multiplex PCR; TCRdb stores in-frame clones only, minus some. Of about 350,000 clones in the sample, about nine tenths were seen once. Source material: peripheral blood. The source of these receptors is a woman aged 55-70 years with COVID-19, enrolled during active disease. The CDR3 runs from the conserved cysteine through the conserved F or W. D genes are given only for firm matches. Part of the rows lack a size; the others show once, few, many or a class for expanded clones.

J gene: TRBJ1-1
clone size: .
V gene: TRBV14
D gene: .
CDR3 protein: CASSQDLGLPSTEAFF
CDR3 DNA: TGTGCCAGCAGCCAAGATCTGGGACTGCCGAGTACTGAAGCTTTCTTT

J gene: TRBJ1-1
clone size: .
V gene: TRBV3-1/TRBV3-2
D gene: .
CDR3 protein: CASSPRFLSPGTEAFF
CDR3 DNA: TGTGCCAGCAGCCCCCGTTTCCTCTCGCCGGGCACTGAAGCTTTCTTT

J gene: TRBJ2-7
clone size: once
V gene: TRBV6-5
D gene: .
CDR3 protein: CASSPQGGGSYEQYF
CDR3 DNA: TGTGCCAGCAGCCCACAGGGGGGAGGGTCCTACGAGCAGTACTTC

J gene: TRBJ2-5
clone size: once
V gene: TRBV3-1/TRBV3-2
D gene: TRBD2
CDR3 protein: CASSQDVSGGAGETQYF
CDR3 DNA: TGTGCCAGCAGCCAAGATGTAAGCGGGGGGGCCGGTGAGACCCAGTACTTC

J gene: TRBJ1-5
clone size: .
V gene: TRBV15
D gene: TRBD1
CDR3 protein: CATSRDLGQGARPQHF
CDR3 DNA: TGTGCCACCAGCAGAGATCTGGGACAGGGGGCAAGGCCCCAGCATTTT

J gene: TRBJ1-1
clone size: .
V gene: TRBV28
D gene: .
CDR3 protein: CASSSGSNTEAFF
CDR3 DNA: TGTGCCAGCAGTTCGGGATCTAACACTGAAGCTTTCTTT

J gene: TRBJ2-3
clone size: .
V gene: TRBV6-5
D gene: TRBD2
CDR3 protein: CASKAGAHTDTQYF
CDR3 DNA: TGTGCCAGCAAAGCGGGGGCCCACACAGATACGCAGTATTTT

J gene: TRBJ1-1
clone size: .
V gene: TRBV11-2
D gene: TRBD1
CDR3 protein: CASSSTRGTGTAFF
CDR3 DNA: TGTGCCAGCAGCTCCACGCGGGGGACAGGGACAGCTTTCTTT

J gene: TRBJ1-6
clone size: .
V gene: TRBV7-2
D gene: .
CDR3 protein: CASSVNGVMTPLHF
CDR3 DNA: TGTGCCAGCAGCGTTAACGGGGTGATGACACCCCTCCACTTT

J gene: TRBJ1-6
clone size: .
V gene: TRBV19
D gene: .
CDR3 protein: CASSIQGVNNSPLHF
CDR3 DNA: TGTGCCAGTAGTATTCAAGGGGTTAACAATTCACCCCTCCACTTT

J gene: TRBJ1-2
clone size: .
V gene: TRBV28
D gene: .
CDR3 protein: CATNSGIDGYTF
CDR3 DNA: TGTGCCACCAATTCAGGGATCGATGGCTACACCTTC

J gene: TRBJ2-2
clone size: once
V gene: TRBV6-6
D gene: TRBD2
CDR3 protein: CASSPSSGGWTGELFF
CDR3 DNA: TGTGCCAGCAGCCCTAGTAGCGGGGGATGGACCGGGGAGCTGTTTTTT